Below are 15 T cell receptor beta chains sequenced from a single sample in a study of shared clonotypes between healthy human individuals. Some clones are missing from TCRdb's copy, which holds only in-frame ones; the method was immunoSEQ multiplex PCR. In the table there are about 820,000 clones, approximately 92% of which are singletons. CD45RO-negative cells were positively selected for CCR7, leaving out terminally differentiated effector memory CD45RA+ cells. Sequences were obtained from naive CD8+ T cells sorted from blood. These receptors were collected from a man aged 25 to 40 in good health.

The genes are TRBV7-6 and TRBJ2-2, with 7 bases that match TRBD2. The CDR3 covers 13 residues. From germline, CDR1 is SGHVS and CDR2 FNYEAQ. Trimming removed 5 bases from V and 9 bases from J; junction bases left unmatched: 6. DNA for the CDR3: TGTGCCAGCAGCCCGAGCGGGACCCGGGAGCTGTTTTTT. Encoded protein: CASSPSGTRELFF.

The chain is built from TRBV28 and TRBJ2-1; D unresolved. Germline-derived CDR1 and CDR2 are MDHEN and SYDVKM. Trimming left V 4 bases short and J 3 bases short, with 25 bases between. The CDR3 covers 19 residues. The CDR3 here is CASSSPLSTPGVIYNEQFF. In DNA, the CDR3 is TGTGCCAGCAGTTCCCCGCTCTCCACCCCCGGAGTTATCTACAATGAGCAGTTCTTC.

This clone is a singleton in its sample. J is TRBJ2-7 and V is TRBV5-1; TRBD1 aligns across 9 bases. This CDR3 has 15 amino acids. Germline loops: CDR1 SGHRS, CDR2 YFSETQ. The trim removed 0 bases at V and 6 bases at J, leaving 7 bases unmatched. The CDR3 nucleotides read TGCGCCAGCAGCTTGGAACCGGGACAGGGCGGCGAGCAGTACTTC. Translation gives CASSLEPGQGGEQYF.

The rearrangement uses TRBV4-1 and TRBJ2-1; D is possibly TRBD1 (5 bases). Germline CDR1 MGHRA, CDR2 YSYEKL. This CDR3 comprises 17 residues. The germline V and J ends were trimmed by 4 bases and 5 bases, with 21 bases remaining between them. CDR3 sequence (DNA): TGCGCCAGCAGCCCGGGCCCGGACATCCGGGCCAACAATGAGCAGTTCTTC. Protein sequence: CASSPGPDIRANNEQFF.

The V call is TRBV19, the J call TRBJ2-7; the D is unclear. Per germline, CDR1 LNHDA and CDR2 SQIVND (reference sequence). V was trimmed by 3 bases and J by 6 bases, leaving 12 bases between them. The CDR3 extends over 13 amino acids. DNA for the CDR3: TGTGCCAGTAGTATTCAGGTGCCCTCCGAGCAGTACTTC. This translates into CASSIQVPSEQYF.

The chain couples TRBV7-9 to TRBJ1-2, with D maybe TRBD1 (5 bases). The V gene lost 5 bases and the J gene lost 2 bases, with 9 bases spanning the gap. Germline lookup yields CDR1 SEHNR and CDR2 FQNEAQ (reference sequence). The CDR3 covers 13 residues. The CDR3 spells CASSLRDNYGYTF. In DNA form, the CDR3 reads TGTGCCAGCAGCCTAAGGGACAACTATGGCTACACCTTC.

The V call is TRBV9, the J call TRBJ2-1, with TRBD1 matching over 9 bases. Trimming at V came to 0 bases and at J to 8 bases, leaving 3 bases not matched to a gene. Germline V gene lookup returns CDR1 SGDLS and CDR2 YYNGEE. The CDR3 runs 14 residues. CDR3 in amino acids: CASSVGQGEDEQFF. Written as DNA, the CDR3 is TGTGCCAGCAGCGTAGGACAGGGGGAAGATGAGCAGTTCTTC.

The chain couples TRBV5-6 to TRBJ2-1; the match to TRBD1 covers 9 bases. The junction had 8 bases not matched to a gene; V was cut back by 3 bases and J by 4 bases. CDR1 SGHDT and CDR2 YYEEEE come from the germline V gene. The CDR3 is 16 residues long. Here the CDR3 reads CASSYPGTGNYNEQFF. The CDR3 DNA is TGTGCCAGCAGCTACCCCGGGACAGGGAATTACAATGAGCAGTTCTTC.

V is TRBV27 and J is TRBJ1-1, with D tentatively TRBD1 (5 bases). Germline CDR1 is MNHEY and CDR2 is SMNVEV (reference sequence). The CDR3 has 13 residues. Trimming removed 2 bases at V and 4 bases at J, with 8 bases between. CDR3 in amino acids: CASSLVGGTEAFF. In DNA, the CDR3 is TGTGCCAGCAGTTTAGTCGGGGGCACTGAAGCTTTCTTT.

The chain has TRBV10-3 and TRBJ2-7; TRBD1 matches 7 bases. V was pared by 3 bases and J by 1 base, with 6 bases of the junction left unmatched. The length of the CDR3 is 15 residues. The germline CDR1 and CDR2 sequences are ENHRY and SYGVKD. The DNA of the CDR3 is TGTGCCATCAGTGAAACCGGGACAGTATCCTACGAGCAGTACTTC. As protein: CAISETGTVSYEQYF.

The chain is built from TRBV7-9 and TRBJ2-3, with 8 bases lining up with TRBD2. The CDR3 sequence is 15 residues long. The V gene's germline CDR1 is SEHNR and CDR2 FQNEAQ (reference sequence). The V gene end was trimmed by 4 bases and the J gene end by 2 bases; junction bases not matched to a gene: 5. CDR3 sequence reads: CASSSLAGNTDTQYF. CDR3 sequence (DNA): TGTGCCAGCAGCTCCTTAGCGGGAAACACAGATACGCAGTATTTT.

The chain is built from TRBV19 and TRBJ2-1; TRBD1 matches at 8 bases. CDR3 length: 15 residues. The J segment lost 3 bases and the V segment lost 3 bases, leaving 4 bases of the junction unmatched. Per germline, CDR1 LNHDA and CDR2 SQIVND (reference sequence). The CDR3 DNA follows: TGTGCCAGTAGTATGACGGGGACAGGCTACAATGAGCAGTTCTTC. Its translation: CASSMTGTGYNEQFF.

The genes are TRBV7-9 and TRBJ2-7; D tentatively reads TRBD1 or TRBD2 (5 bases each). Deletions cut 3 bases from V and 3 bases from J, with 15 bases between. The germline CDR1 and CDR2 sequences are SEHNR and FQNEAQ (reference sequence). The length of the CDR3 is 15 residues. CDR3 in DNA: TGTGCCAGCAGCTTCCTTGTGGGACCCGACTACGAGCAGTACTTC. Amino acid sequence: CASSFLVGPDYEQYF.

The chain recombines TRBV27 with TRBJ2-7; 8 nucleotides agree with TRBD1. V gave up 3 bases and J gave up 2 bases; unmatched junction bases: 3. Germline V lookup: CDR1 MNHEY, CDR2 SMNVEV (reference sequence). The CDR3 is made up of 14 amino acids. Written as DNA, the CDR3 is TGTGCCAGCAGTTTTGGGGGACAGGCCTACGAGCAGTACTTC. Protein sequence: CASSFGGQAYEQYF.

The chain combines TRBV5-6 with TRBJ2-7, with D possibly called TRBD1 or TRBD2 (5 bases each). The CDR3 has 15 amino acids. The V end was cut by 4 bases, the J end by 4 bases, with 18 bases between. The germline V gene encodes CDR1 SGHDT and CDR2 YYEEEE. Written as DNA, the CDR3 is TGTGCCAGCAGCCATGCCGGGACCGAACTTTACGAGCAGTACTTC. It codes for CASSHAGTELYEQYF.